These T cell receptor gamma chains were read from a single sample in a study of γδ T cells in repeated Plasmodium falciparum infection. TCRdb processed the multiplex PCR reads again with the CATT caller. The repertoire holds roughly 24,000 gamma-chain clones, with around 2.9% as singletons. The sequenced sample was gamma-delta T cells from blood. These receptor sequences come from a pool of human donors (malaria-infected and uninfected, not separated). Each CDR3 is given with its conserved first and last residue. The order of the fields is J gene, clone size, V gene, CDR3 protein. Size values are once, few and many counts, or a class for expanded clones, and some rows have none.

TRGJ1/TRGJ2,many,TRGV4,CATWDGPHYKKLF
TRGJ1/TRGJ2,medium-sized,TRGV9,CALWEVPYYKKLF
TRGJ1/TRGJ2,many,TRGV2,CATWEIKKLF
TRGJP2,many,TRGV8,CATWAPRSSDWIKTF
TRGJ1/TRGJ2,many,TRGV5,CATWDWPFYKKLF
TRGJ1/TRGJ2,many,TRGV8,CATWDSGPENYYKKLF
TRGJ1/TRGJ2,large,TRGV2,CATWDGPYKKLF
TRGJP,many,TRGV9,CALWEVGGELGKKIKVF
TRGJP2,many,TRGV8,CATWDFPYSSDWIKTF
TRGJ1/TRGJ2,many,TRGV2,CATWDDGEYYKKLF
TRGJP2,many,TRGV3,CATWDHGSDWIKTF
TRGJ1/TRGJ2,many,TRGV4,CATWEPNYYKKLF
TRGJ1/TRGJ2,many,TRGV2,CATWDDWQYKKLF
TRGJ1/TRGJ2,medium-sized,TRGV9,CALWEVEKKLF
TRGJP2,many,TRGV3,CATEGSDWIKTF
TRGJ1/TRGJ2,many,TRGV2,CATWDGSNYYKKLF
TRGJ1/TRGJ2,many,TRGV8,CATWQRDYKKLF
TRGJP2,many,TRGV3,CATWDRQGSDWIKTF
TRGJP2,many,TRGV4,CATWDARSDWIKTF
TRGJ1/TRGJ2,many,TRGV2,CATWDGPYYYYKKLF
TRGJ1/TRGJ2,many,TRGV8,CATWDSNDYYKKLF
TRGJ1/TRGJ2,medium-sized,TRGV9,CALWEGKKLF
TRGJP2,many,TRGV3,CATWDRLSSDWIKTF
TRGJ1/TRGJ2,many,TRGV9,CALWEPPYYYGKKLF
TRGJ1/TRGJ2,many,TRGV9,CALWEMGGDKKLF
TRGJ1/TRGJ2,many,TRGV3,CATWARLRKLF
TRGJ1/TRGJ2,many,TRGV4,CATSPKKLF
TRGJ1/TRGJ2,many,TRGV2,CATCYRGKLF
TRGJ1/TRGJ2,medium-sized,TRGV9,CALWEWYYKKLF
TRGJP2,many,TRGV3,CATWDIGDWIKTF
TRGJ1/TRGJ2,medium-sized,TRGV9,CALLPPKFIYYKKLF
TRGJ1/TRGJ2,medium-sized,TRGV4,CATWDGWTYKKLF
TRGJ1/TRGJ2,medium-sized,TRGV4,CATWVLYYYKKLF
TRGJ1/TRGJ2,many,TRGV8,CATWAGYYKKLF
TRGJ1/TRGJ2,many,TRGV9,CALWEWRYKKLF
TRGJP1,many,TRGV9,CALWEVTFTGWFKIF
TRGJ1/TRGJ2,many,TRGV3,CATWDRRKDYKKLF
TRGJP2,many,TRGV3,CATWDRPYSSDWIKTF
TRGJ1/TRGJ2,many,TRGV2,CATWDGPGHYKKLF
TRGJ1/TRGJ2,many,TRGV4,CATWVFSYYKKLF
TRGJ1/TRGJ2,many,TRGV9,CALWEVHKKLF
TRGJ1/TRGJ2,many,TRGV4,CATWDDGGFDYKKLF
TRGJ1/TRGJ2,many,TRGV3,CATWDRNGKLF
TRGJP,medium-sized,TRGV9,CALWDELGKKIKVF
TRGJ1/TRGJ2,medium-sized,TRGV9,CALWGFYYKKLF
TRGJ1/TRGJ2,medium-sized,TRGV9,CALWATNYYKKLF
TRGJ1/TRGJ2,many,TRGV3,CATWDRLFFNIGKLF
TRGJ1/TRGJ2,many,TRGV8,CATWERKPRGGQNYYKKLF
TRGJ1/TRGJ2,many,TRGV9,CALWGVQYYKKLF
TRGJ1/TRGJ2,many,TRGV3,CATWDRPSKKLF
TRGJ1/TRGJ2,many,TRGV2,CATWDGGCYYKKLF
TRGJ1/TRGJ2,many,TRGV3,CATWDPIYYKKLF
TRGJP,medium-sized,TRGV9,CALWELAELGKKIKVF
TRGJ1/TRGJ2,many,TRGV8,CATWAPHKKLF
TRGJ1/TRGJ2,many,TRGV5,CATWDRQWYKKLF
TRGJP1,many,TRGV3,CATWTHRWSKIF
TRGJ1/TRGJ2,many,TRGV8,CATWDKGAYKKLF
TRGJ1/TRGJ2,-,TRGV9,CALWRQQIRKLF
TRGJ1/TRGJ2,medium-sized,TRGV9,CALWTGCKKLF